A selection of T cell receptor beta chains follows, all from one sample in a study of cytomegalovirus exposure and HLA in healthy donors. Using immunoSEQ multiplex PCR, the repertoire was profiled, and TCRdb retains in-frame clones only, with some absent. The top ten hold more than 1% of the sample, which has approximately 120,000 clones, around 80% seen once. Sequencing was performed on PBMCs. These receptors came from a female donor in good health and CMV-seronegative. Each CDR3 is given with its conserved first and last residue. A D gene is named only where the DNA matches it firmly. Size is stated for part of the rows, as once, few or many counts, or as a class when the clone is expanded.

D gene	J gene	V gene	clone size	CDR3 protein	CDR3 DNA
TRBD2	TRBJ2-7	TRBV7-2	.	CASSSGTSGGVTYEQYF	TGTGCCAGCAGTTCCGGGACTAGCGGGGGGGTTACCTACGAGCAGTACTTC
.	TRBJ1-1	TRBV28	.	CATSPGTRNTEAFF	TGTGCCACCTCTCCCGGGACAAGGAACACTGAAGCTTTCTTT
.	TRBJ2-7	TRBV2	.	CASSGGDSYEQYF	TGTGCCAGCAGTGGAGGGGACTCTTACGAGCAGTACTTC
.	TRBJ1-1	TRBV6-1	.	CASIRTGWGTEAFF	TGTGCCAGCATAAGAACGGGATGGGGCACTGAAGCTTTCTTT
.	TRBJ1-3	TRBV4-1	.	CASSQLTGVSGNTIYF	TGCGCCAGCAGCCAGTTGACAGGAGTGTCTGGAAACACCATATATTTT
.	TRBJ2-7	TRBV13	.	CASSPDILGEQYF	TGTGCCAGCAGCCCTGACATACTCGGCGAGCAGTACTTC
TRBD1	TRBJ2-1	TRBV23-1	.	CASLRTGDISYNEQFF	TGCGCCAGCCTTCGGACAGGGGATATTTCCTACAATGAGCAGTTCTTC
.	TRBJ1-2	TRBV5-4	.	CASSWKVGGRGYTF	TGTGCCAGCAGCTGGAAGGTAGGAGGTCGGGGCTACACCTTC
TRBD2	TRBJ2-7	TRBV28	.	CASKEVAGYEQYF	TGTGCCAGCAAGGAGGTAGCGGGATATGAGCAGTACTTC
.	TRBJ1-2	TRBV7-8	.	CASSLAPSKTYGYTF	TGTGCCAGCAGCTTAGCTCCCAGTAAAACCTATGGCTACACCTTC
TRBD1	TRBJ1-2	TRBV7-8	.	CASSRQGLNYGYTF	TGTGCCAGCAGCCGACAGGGGCTTAACTATGGCTACACCTTC
TRBD1	TRBJ1-5	TRBV7-9	.	CSSSSTRGQSNQPQHF	TGTTCCAGCAGCTCAACCAGGGGGCAGAGCAATCAGCCCCAGCATTTT
TRBD1	TRBJ1-4	TRBV7-9	.	CASSLASGGPRVFF	TGTGCCAGCAGCTTAGCCTCAGGGGGCCCGCGTGTGTTTTTT
TRBD2	TRBJ2-1	TRBV5-3	.	CARTSPLWRLAGTGLFF	TGTGCCAGAACTTCCCCGTTGTGGCGGCTAGCGGGTACGGGCTTGTTCTTC
.	TRBJ1-1	TRBV5-1	few	CASSPGNLNTEAFF	TGCGCCAGCAGCCCAGGGAACTTGAACACTGAAGCTTTCTTT
.	TRBJ1-1	TRBV6-5	.	CASSYGGKGTEAFF	TGTGCCAGCAGTTACGGAGGGAAGGGCACTGAAGCTTTCTTT
.	TRBJ1-5	TRBV19	.	CASSWNKGEPQHF	TGTGCCAGTAGTTGGAACAAGGGAGAACCCCAGCATTTT
TRBD2	TRBJ2-1	TRBV4-2	.	CASSQVNSGGISYNEQFF	TGTGCCAGCAGCCAAGTGAATAGCGGGGGGATCTCCTACAATGAGCAGTTCTTC
.	TRBJ2-1	TRBV5-4	.	CASSSRQRKTYNEQFF	TGTGCCAGCAGCTCACGACAGCGAAAGACCTACAATGAGCAGTTCTTC
.	TRBJ2-1	TRBV5-4	.	CASKPSSGPLLDEQFF	TGTGCCAGCAAACCCTCAAGCGGCCCCCTGTTAGATGAGCAGTTCTTC
.	TRBJ2-3	TRBV14	.	CASSQGQRRADTQYF	TGTGCCAGCAGCCAAGGACAAAGGAGGGCAGATACGCAGTATTTT
TRBD2	TRBJ2-7	TRBV6-5	few	CASSRGRDTYEQYF	TGTGCCAGCAGCCGCGGGAGAGACACCTACGAGCAGTACTTC
.	TRBJ2-5	TRBV5-6	few	CASSLMRRGETQYF	TGTGCCAGCAGCTTGATGAGAAGGGGTGAGACCCAGTACTTC
.	TRBJ1-6	TRBV6-5	.	CASSYEGAENNSPLHF	TGTGCCAGCAGTTACGAGGGAGCTGAGAATAATTCACCCCTCCACTTT
.	TRBJ1-2	TRBV19	.	CASSIAGYGYTF	TGTGCCAGTAGTATCGCCGGTTATGGCTACACCTTC
.	TRBJ2-5	TRBV5-8	once	CASSLGRGTQYF	TGTGCCAGCAGCTTGGGTCGGGGGACCCAGTACTTC
.	TRBJ1-2	TRBV6-1	.	CASSEYGDYGYTF	TGTGCCAGCAGTGAGTACGGGGACTATGGCTACACCTTC
.	TRBJ2-1	TRBV2	.	CASSDRGGGYNEQFF	TGTGCCAGCAGTGACCGCGGGGGCGGTTACAATGAGCAGTTCTTC
TRBD1	TRBJ2-5	TRBV7-3	.	CASSKTGQGETQYF	TGTGCCAGCAGCAAAACCGGACAGGGAGAGACCCAGTACTTC
.	TRBJ2-6	TRBV15	.	CATSRSGTRASGANGLTF	TGTGCCACCAGCAGATCCGGGACACGGGCGTCTGGGGCCAACGGCCTGACTTTC
.	TRBJ2-6	TRBV7-2	.	CASSSSGSGANVLTF	TGTGCCAGCAGCTCCTCAGGGTCCGGGGCCAACGTCCTGACTTTC
.	TRBJ2-3	TRBV2	.	CASRELTGTIISTDTQYF	TGTGCCAGCAGAGAACTTACCGGGACAATAATTAGCACAGATACGCAGTATTTT
TRBD2	TRBJ2-1	TRBV7-3	.	CASSLTTSGAYNEQFF	TGTGCCAGCAGCTTAACGACTAGCGGAGCCTACAATGAGCAGTTCTTC